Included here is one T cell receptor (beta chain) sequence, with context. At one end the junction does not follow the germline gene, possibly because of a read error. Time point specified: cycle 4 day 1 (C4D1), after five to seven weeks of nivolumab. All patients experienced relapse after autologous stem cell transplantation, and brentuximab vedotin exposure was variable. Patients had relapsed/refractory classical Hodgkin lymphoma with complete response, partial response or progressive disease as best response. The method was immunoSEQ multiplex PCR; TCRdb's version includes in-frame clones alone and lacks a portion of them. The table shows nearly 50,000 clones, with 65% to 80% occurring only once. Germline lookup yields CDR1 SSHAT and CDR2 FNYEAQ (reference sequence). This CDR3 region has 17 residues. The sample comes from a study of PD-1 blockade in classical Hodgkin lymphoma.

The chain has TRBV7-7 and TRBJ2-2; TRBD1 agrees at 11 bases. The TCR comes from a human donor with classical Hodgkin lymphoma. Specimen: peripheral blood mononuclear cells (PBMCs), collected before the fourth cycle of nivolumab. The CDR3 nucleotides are TGTGCTAGCAGTCCAACATTGGGACAGGGGGAGAGTGGGGAGCTGTTTTTT. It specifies CASSPTLGQGESGELFF.